These 21 T cell receptor beta chains were all obtained from the same sample, sequenced in a study of blood T cells in healthy people across ages. A J-beta primer mix and a sample-barcoded 5' primer were used in a second PCR of roughly 6 to 12 cycles. TCRdb re-analysed the 5' RACE reads in MiXCR, keeping a single row per CDR3 protein. The sample consists of 600,000 to 800,000 distinct CDR3 sequences, 20% to 25% of them appearing once. The sequenced sample was blood. Source of these receptors: a man between 70 and 80 years old in good health.

V usage is TRBV12-3 or TRBV12-4 and J usage is TRBJ2-5; no clear D gene. Trimming stripped 3 bases from V and 4 bases from J, with 12 bases between. CDR3 size: 14 residues. The CDR3 bases are TGTGCCAGCAGTTTGGAAGGGCCGCGAGAGACCCAGTACTTC. It encodes CASSLEGPRETQYF.

Comment on this clonotype: One junction end disagrees with the germline gene, perhaps due to a read error. V usage is TRBV5-1 and J usage is TRBJ2-5; TRBD2 aligns across 9 bases. CDR1 is SGHRS and CDR2 is YFSETQ in the germline V gene. The CDR3 runs to 15 residues. In DNA, the CDR3 is TGCGCCAGCAGCTTGGCCCTAGCGGGAATAGAGACCCGGTACTTC. It yields the protein CASSLALAGIETRYF.

This clonotype was picked up a small number of times. The genes are TRBV6-1 and TRBJ2-1; D ambiguous. The CDR3 covers 15 residues. CDR1 is MNHNS, CDR2 SASEGT, per germline. The V end lost 6 bases, the J end lost 3 bases, and 15 bases lay between the germline ends. The CDR3 DNA sequence: TGTGCCAGCAGGGAATCGACGCCAGGCTACAATGAGCAGTTCTTC. Translated, it gives CASRESTPGYNEQFF.

This clonotype was detected ten times or more. The gene calls are TRBV18 and TRBJ1-1, with D unclear. V dropped 2 bases and J dropped 5 bases, with 9 bases sitting between them. Germline V gene sequence: CDR1 KGHSH, CDR2 LQKENI. This CDR3 has 13 residues. The CDR3 here is CASSPGVRTEAFF. CDR3 coding DNA: TGTGCCAGCTCACCAGGGGTGCGGACTGAAGCTTTCTTT.

This clonotype was recorded a few times. This chain connects TRBV6-5 to TRBJ1-1; no reliable D call. V was clipped by 1 base and J by 3 bases, with 9 bases between them. CDR3 length: 14 residues. The germline CDR1 and CDR2 sequences are MNHEY and SVGAGI. The CDR3 bases are TGTGCCAGCAGTTACTTTGGCGGTGACACTGAAGCTTTCTTT. Protein product: CASSYFGGDTEAFF.

This chain joins TRBV20-1 and TRBJ2-7; D gene uncertain. CDR3 length: 13 amino acids. The germline gives CDR1 DFQATT, CDR2 SNEGSKA (reference sequence). Trimming removed 0 bases at V and 3 bases at J, with 9 bases between. The CDR3 DNA reads as TGCAGTGCTAGAGATTCAGCGCTCTACGAGCAGTACTTC. Its protein is CSARDSALYEQYF.

The chain has TRBV20-1 and TRBJ2-1, with 7 bases aligning to TRBD2. CDR1 is DFQATT, CDR2 SNEGSKA, per germline (reference sequence). Trimming cost V 6 bases and J 7 bases; bases outside gene matches: 15. CDR3 length: 15 amino acids. The CDR3 region is CSAQRRSGTQNEQFF. Written as DNA, the CDR3 is TGCAGTGCCCAAAGGCGGAGCGGGACGCAAAATGAGCAGTTCTTC.

The V call is TRBV10-3, the J call TRBJ1-6; D gene unclear. This CDR3 spans 15 amino acids. V lost 6 bases, J lost 6 bases, and 15 bases lay in between. Germline assignment: CDR1 ENHRY and CDR2 SYGVKD. The CDR3 DNA is TGTGCCATCAGCCCCCCCCCTGGCGGTAATTCACCCCTCCACTTT. Translating gives CAISPPPGGNSPLHF.

About this clonotype itself: This could be a read error, since a much larger clone is one nucleotide away. This chain connects TRBV20-1 to TRBJ2-7, with 7 bases matching TRBD2. This CDR3 has 12 amino acids. J gave up 2 bases and V 4 bases, and 2 bases lay outside the gene matches. Germline assignment: CDR1 DFQATT and CDR2 SNEGSKA (reference sequence). The CDR3 loop is CSATGLAYEQYF. In nucleotides, the CDR3 is TGCAGTGCTACCGGACTAGCCTACGAGCAGTACTTC.

V is TRBV5-1 and J is TRBJ2-3; D possibly matches TRBD1 or TRBD2 (5 bases each). The CDR3 sequence is 16 residues long. Trimming removed 4 bases from V and 0 bases from J, with 15 bases in between. Germline CDR1 reads SGHRS; CDR2 reads YFSETQ. The CDR3 DNA reads as TGCGCCAGCAGCCGGAATTCCGGGGCGAGCACAGATACGCAGTATTTT. Its protein is CASSRNSGASTDTQYF. The entire variable domain, with the rest obtained from reference TRBV5-1 and TRBJ2-3, is as follows: KAGVTQTPRYLIKTRGQQVTLSCSPISGHRSVSWYQQTPGQGLQFLFEYFSETQRNKGNFPGRFSGRQFSNSRSEMNVSTLELGDSALYLCASSRNSGASTDTQYFGPGTRLTVL.

On this clonotype: The junction departs from the called germline gene at one end, perhaps through a read error. The chain couples TRBV6-1 to TRBJ1-6, with D possibly matching TRBD1 (6 bases). Germline CDR1 reads MNHNS; CDR2 reads SASEGT. The CDR3 has 13 residues. Written as DNA, the CDR3 is TGTGCCAGCGGTGAAAACAGGGACTCACCCCTCCACTTT. It encodes CASGENRDSPLHF.

This rearrangement joins TRBV9 to TRBJ2-5; the D gene is possibly TRBD2 (7 bases). TRBJ2-7 matches the DNA end more closely, so the J call is doubtful. The CDR3 covers 17 residues. CDR1 and CDR2 from the germline V gene are SGDLS and YYNGEE. The CDR3 nucleotides read TGTGCCAGCAGCGTAGACCCTACCGGGGGCGGGAGCTACGAGCAGTACTTC. Translation gives CASSVDPTGGGSYEQYF.

The genes are TRBV2 and TRBJ2-1; 15 nucleotides match TRBD2. The germline gives CDR1 SNHLY, CDR2 FYNNEI. Losses at the gene ends were 2 bases for V and 0 bases for J; bases not matched to a gene: 11. This CDR3 contains 21 residues. CDR3 nucleotides: TGTGCCAGCAGTGAACCTCGCAACAGGACTAGCGGGAGGGTCTCCTACAATGAGCAGTTCTTC. Its protein product is CASSEPRNRTSGRVSYNEQFF.

J is TRBJ2-1 and V is TRBV7-2; the match to TRBD1 covers 9 bases. V gave up 6 bases and J gave up 5 bases; unmatched junction bases: 8. From germline, CDR1 is SGHTA and CDR2 FQGNSA. The CDR3 has 15 residues. The CDR3, as DNA: TGTGCCAGCAGTCGGGACAGGGCATTAAACAATGAGCAGTTCTTC. Protein: CASSRDRALNNEQFF.

In its sample, this clonotype was seen a few times. V usage is TRBV6-5 and J usage is TRBJ2-7; D remains unclear. Trimming shortened V by 0 bases and J by 0 bases, and 6 bases separated the two germline ends. The V gene's germline CDR1 is MNHEY and CDR2 SVGAGI. The CDR3 consists of 14 residues. The CDR3 nucleotides are TGTGCCAGCAGTTACTCGATAAGCTCCTACGAGCAGTACTTC. This translates into CASSYSISSYEQYF.

About this clonotype: It may be a read error: a sequence one base away is much more abundant. The CDR3 end shows no conserved phenylalanine or tryptophan, and so a read error is likely. This chain connects TRBV5-1 to TRBJ1-1, with D perhaps TRBD1 (5 bases). Per the germline V gene, CDR1 is SGHRS and CDR2 is YFSETQ. There are 14 residues in the CDR3. Trimming took off 3 bases at V and 5 bases at J, with 14 bases between the two ends. The CDR3 loop reads CASSSDQGRTEAFS. The CDR3 DNA sequence: TGCGCCAGCAGCTCGGATCAGGGACGGACTGAAGCTTTCTCT.

The rearrangement joins TRBV12-3 or TRBV12-4 to TRBJ2-4, with D possibly matching TRBD1 (5 bases). V lost 6 bases and J lost 7, with 13 bases in between. CDR3 length: 13 residues. The CDR3 is CASRETGTNIQYF. Written as DNA, the CDR3 is TGTGCCAGCAGGGAAACAGGTACCAACATTCAGTACTTC.

This clonotype appeared a few times. The chain couples TRBV20-1 to TRBJ2-7, with D possibly being TRBD2 (5 bases). Germline V CDR1 and CDR2: DFQATT, SNEGSKA (reference sequence). This CDR3 comprises 14 residues. Trimming removed 6 bases at V and 0 bases at J, with 15 bases between. CDR3 loop: CSAVRSGDSYEQYF. CDR3 nucleotides: TGCAGTGCCGTCCGGAGCGGCGACTCCTACGAGCAGTACTTC.

The chain combines TRBV2 with TRBJ2-7, with D hard to call. Trimming stripped 6 bases from V and 3 bases from J, with 12 bases between. The CDR3 is made up of 13 amino acids. Germline CDR1 SNHLY, CDR2 FYNNEI. The CDR3 nucleotides are TGTGCCAGCAGAGACTTTTCAGACTACGAGCAGTACGTC. Its translation is CASRDFSDYEQYV.

This clonotype showed up just a few times. J is TRBJ2-1 and V is TRBV4-1, with 11 bases fitting TRBD2. The CDR3 totals 16 residues. V lost 4 bases and J lost 2; bases outside the gene matches: 4. CDR1 is MGHRA, CDR2 YSYEKL, per germline. CDR3 in DNA: TGCGCCAGCAGCCCGGGACTAGCGGTAACCTACAATGAGCAGTTCTTC. This codes for CASSPGLAVTYNEQFF.

The J gene is TRBJ2-2, the V gene TRBV7-2; tentative D call: TRBD2 (5 bases). The CDR3 length is 14 residues. Trimming cost V 5 bases and J 7 bases, with 14 bases left between them. Germline CDR1 SGHTA, CDR2 FQGNSA. CDR3 protein: CASSGGSGVGELFF. The CDR3 DNA sequence: TGTGCCAGCAGCGGCGGGTCGGGCGTCGGGGAGCTGTTTTTT.